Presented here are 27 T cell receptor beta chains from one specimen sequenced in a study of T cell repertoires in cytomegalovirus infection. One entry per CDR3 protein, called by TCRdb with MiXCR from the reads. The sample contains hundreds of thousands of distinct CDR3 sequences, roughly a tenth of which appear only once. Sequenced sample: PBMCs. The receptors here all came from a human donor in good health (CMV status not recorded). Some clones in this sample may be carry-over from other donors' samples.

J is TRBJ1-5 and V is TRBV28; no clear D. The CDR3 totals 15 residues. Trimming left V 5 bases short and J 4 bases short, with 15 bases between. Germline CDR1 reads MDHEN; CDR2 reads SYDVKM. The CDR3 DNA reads TGTGCCAGCAGTCCCGGGCCCAATGGAAATCAGCCCCAGCATTTT. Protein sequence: CASSPGPNGNQPQHF.

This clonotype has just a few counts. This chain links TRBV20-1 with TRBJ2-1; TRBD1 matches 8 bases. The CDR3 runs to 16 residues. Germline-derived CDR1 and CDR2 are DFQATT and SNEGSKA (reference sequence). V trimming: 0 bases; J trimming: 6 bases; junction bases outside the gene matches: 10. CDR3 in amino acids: CSARDSSGGAGNEQFF. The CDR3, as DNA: TGCAGTGCTAGAGATAGTTCAGGGGGCGCGGGCAATGAGCAGTTCTTC.

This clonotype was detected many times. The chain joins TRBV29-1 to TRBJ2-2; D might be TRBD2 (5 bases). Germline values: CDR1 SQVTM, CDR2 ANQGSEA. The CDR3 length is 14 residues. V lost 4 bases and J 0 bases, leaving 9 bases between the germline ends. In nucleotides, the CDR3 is TGCAGCGTTGTAGGTAGCGCGAACACCGGGGAGCTGTTTTTT. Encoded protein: CSVVGSANTGELFF.

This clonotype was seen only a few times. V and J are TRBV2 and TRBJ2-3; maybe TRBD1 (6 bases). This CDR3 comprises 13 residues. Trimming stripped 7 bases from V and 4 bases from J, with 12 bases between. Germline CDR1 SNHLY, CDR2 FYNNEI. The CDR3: CASNQGPSDTQYF. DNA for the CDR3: TGTGCCAGCAACCAGGGGCCCTCAGATACGCAGTATTTT.

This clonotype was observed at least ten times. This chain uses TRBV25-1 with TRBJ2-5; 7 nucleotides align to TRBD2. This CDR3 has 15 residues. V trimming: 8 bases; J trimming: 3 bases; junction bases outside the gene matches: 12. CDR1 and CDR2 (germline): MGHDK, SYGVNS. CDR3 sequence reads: CASDSPGLLEETQYF. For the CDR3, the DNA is TGTGCCAGCGATTCCCCGGGACTACTAGAAGAGACCCAGTACTTC. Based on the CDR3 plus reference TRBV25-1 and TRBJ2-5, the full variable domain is EADIYQTPRYLVIGTGKKITLECSQTMGHDKMYWYQQDPGMELHLIHYSYGVNSTEKGDLSSESTVSRIRTEHFPLTLESARPSHTSQYLCASDSPGLLEETQYFGPGTRLLVL.

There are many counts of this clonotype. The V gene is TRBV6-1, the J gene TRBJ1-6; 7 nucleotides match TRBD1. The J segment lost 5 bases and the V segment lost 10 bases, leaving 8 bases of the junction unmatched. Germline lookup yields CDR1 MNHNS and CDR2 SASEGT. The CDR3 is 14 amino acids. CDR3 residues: CAIKPGTDNSPLHF. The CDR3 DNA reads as TGTGCCATCAAGCCCGGGACAGATAATTCACCCCTCCACTTT.

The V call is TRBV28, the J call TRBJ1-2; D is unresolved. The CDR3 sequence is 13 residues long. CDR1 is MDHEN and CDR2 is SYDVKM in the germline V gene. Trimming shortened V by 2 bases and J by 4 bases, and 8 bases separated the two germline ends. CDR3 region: CASSLLAGYGYTF. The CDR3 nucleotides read TGTGCCAGCAGTTTACTGGCCGGCTATGGCTACACCTTC.

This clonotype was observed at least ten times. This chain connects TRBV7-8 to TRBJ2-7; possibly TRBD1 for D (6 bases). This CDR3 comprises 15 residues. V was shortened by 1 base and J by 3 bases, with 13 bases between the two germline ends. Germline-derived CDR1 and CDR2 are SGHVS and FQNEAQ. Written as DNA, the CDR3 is TGTGCCAGCAGCTTAGAACCCCAGGGGCGCTACGAGCAGTACGTC. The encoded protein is CASSLEPQGRYEQYV.

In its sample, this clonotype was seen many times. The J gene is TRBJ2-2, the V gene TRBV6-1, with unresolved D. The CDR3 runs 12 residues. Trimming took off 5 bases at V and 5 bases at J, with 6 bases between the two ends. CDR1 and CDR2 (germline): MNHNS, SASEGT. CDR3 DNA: TGTGCCAGCAGTCAGAGGACCGGGGAGCTGTTTTTT. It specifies CASSQRTGELFF.

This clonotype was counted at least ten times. The CDR3 loop reads CSARERDYRGGYTF. CDR3 DNA: TGCAGTGCTAGAGAGCGGGACTACAGGGGTGGCTACACCTTC. The rearrangement joins TRBV20-1 to TRBJ1-2, with 7 bases aligning to TRBD1. V lost 0 bases to trimming and J lost 7 bases; unmatched junction nucleotides: 8. Germline CDR1 and CDR2: DFQATT and SNEGSKA (reference sequence). The length of the CDR3 is 14 residues.

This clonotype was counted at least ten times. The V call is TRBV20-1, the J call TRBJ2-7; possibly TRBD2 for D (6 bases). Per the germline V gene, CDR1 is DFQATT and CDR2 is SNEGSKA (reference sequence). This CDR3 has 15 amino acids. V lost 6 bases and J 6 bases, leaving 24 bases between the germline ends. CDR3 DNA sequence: TGCAGTGCCAACCGGAGAGGGACTCAGGGCGGCGAGCAGTACTTC. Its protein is CSANRRGTQGGEQYF.

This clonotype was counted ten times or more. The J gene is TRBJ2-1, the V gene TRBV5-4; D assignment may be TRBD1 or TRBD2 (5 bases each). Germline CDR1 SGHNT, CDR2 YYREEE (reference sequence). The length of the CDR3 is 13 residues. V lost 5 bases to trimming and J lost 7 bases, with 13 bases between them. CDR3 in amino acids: CASRGFGTNEQFF. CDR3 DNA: TGTGCCAGCAGAGGGTTTGGGACGAATGAGCAGTTCTTC. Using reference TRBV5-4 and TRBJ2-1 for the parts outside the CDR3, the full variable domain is ETGVTQSPTHLIKTRGQQVTLRCSSQSGHNTVSWYQQALGQGPQFIFQYYREEENGRGNFPPRFSGLQFPNYSSELNVNALELDDSALYLCASRGFGTNEQFFGPGTRLTVL.

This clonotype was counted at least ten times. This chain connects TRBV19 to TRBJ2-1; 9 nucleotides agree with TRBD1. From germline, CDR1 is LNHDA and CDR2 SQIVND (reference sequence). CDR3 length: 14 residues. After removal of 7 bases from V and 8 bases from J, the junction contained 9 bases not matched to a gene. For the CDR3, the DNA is TGTGCCAGTATGGGACAGGGCTTAGGCCATGAGCAGTTCTTC. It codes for CASMGQGLGHEQFF.

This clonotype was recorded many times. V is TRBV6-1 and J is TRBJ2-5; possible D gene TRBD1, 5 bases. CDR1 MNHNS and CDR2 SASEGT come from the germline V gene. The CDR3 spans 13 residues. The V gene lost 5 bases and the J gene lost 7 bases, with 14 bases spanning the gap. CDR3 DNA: TGTGCCAGCAGTCCACCTCATAGGGGGACCCAGTACTTC. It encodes CASSPPHRGTQYF.

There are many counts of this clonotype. In DNA, the CDR3 is TGTGCCAGCAGCCAAGGTCCTAGCGGTCTAACTGGGCAGTACGTC. Translation gives CASSQGPSGLTGQYV. The chain uses TRBV14 and TRBJ2-7; 7 bases agree with TRBD2. V gave up 1 base and J gave up 9 bases; unmatched junction bases: 12. The CDR3 is 15 amino acids. Germline CDR1 SGHDN, CDR2 FVKESK.

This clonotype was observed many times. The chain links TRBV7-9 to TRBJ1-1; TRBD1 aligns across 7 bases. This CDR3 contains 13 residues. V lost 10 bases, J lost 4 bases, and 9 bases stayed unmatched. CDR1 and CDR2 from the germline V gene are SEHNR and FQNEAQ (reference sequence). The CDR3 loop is CATAGGSGTEAFF. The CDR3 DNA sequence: TGTGCCACCGCAGGGGGAAGTGGCACTGAAGCTTTCTTT.

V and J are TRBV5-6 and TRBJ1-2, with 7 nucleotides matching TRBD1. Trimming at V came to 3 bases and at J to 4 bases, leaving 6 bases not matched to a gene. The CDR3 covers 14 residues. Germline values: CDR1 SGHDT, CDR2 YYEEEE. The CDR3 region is CASSSQGQFYGYTF. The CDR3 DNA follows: TGTGCCAGCAGCTCACAGGGGCAGTTCTATGGCTACACCTTC.

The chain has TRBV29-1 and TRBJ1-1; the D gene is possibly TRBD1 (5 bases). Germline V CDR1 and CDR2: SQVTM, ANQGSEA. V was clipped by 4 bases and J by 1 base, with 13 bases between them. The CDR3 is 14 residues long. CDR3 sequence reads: CSVAGQVRNTEAFF. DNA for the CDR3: TGCAGCGTTGCAGGGCAGGTGAGGAACACTGAAGCTTTCTTT.

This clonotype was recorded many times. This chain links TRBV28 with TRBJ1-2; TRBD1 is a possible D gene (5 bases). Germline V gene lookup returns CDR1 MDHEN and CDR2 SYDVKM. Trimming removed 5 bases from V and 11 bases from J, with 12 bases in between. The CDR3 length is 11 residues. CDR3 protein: CASSTLRGYTF. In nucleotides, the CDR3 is TGTGCCAGCAGTACTTTGAGGGGTTACACCTTC.

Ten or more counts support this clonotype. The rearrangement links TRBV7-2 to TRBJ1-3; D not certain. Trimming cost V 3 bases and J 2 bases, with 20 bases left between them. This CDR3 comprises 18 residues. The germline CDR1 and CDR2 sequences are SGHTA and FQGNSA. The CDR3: CASSFFPISVGTGNTIYF. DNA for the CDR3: TGTGCCAGCAGCTTTTTCCCCATTTCGGTAGGAACTGGAAACACCATATATTTT.

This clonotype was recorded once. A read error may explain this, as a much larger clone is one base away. DNA for the CDR3: TGTGCCAGCAGGGCAGGTAATAGTTCCGGGGAGCTGTTTTTT. It encodes CASRAGNSSGELFF. The chain has TRBV2 and TRBJ2-2, with D unresolved. V dropped 6 bases and J dropped 6 bases, with 14 bases sitting between them. CDR1 is SNHLY and CDR2 is FYNNEI in the germline V gene. There are 14 residues in the CDR3.

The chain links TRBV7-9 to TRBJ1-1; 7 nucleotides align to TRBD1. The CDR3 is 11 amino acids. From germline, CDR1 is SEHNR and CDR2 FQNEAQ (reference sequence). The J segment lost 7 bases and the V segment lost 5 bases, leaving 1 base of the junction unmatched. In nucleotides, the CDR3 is TGTGCCAGCAGCCGACAGGGTGAAGCTTTCTTT. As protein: CASSRQGEAFF.

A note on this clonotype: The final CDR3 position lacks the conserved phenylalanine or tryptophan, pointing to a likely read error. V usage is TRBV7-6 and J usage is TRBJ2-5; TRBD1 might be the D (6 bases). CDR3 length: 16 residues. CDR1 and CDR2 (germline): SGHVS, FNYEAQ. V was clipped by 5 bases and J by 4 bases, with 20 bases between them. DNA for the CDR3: TGTGCCAGCAGCCTACGGACAGCTCGTGTAGCAGAGACCCAGTACCTC. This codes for CASSLRTARVAETQYL.

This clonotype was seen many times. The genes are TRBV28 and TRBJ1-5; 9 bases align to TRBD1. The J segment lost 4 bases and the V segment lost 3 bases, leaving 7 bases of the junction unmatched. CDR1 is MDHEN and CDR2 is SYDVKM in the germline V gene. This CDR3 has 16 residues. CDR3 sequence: CASSFVGTGRNQPQHF. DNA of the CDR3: TGTGCCAGCAGTTTCGTAGGGACAGGGCGGAATCAGCCCCAGCATTTT.

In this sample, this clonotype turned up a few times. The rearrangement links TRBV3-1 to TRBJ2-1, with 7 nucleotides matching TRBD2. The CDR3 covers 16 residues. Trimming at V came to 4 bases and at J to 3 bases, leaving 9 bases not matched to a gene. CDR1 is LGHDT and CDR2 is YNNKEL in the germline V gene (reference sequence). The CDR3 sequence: CASSPTGRGYYNEQFF. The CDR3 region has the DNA TGTGCCAGCAGCCCGACGGGGCGGGGGTACTACAATGAGCAGTTCTTC.

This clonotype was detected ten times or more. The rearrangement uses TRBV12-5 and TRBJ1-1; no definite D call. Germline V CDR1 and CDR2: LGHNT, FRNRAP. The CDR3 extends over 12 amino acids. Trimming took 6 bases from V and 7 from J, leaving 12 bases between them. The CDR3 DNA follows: TGTGCTAGTGGGCCGGGGAAAGGTGAAGCTTTCTTT. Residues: CASGPGKGEAFF.

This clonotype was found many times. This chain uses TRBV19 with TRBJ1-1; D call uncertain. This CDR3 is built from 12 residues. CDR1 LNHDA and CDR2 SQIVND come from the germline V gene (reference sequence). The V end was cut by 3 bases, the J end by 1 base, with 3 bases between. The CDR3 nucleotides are TGTGCCAGTAGTATTCGGAACACTGAAGCTTTCTTT. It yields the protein CASSIRNTEAFF.